These 32 T cell receptor beta chains share one sample of origin, sequenced in a study of CD8 T cells in Susac syndrome. Reverse transcription of about 0.45 to 1 ug RNA was carried out with random hexamers. Each CDR3 protein is one row after TCRdb ran MiXCR on the immunoSEQ multiplex PCR reads. The profile covers 100,000 to 150,000 distinct CDR3 sequences, with more than 90% appearing a single time and around 0.087% taken by the ten largest. The sample taken for sequencing was CD4+ T cells from PBMCs. The receptor source for this set is a human donor in good health.

J is TRBJ1-5 and V is TRBV28; 7 nucleotides line up with TRBD1. V trimming: 2 bases; J trimming: 5 bases; junction bases outside the gene matches: 6. The CDR3 loop spans 15 amino acids. Germline CDR1 reads MDHEN; CDR2 reads SYDVKM. The CDR3 nucleotides are TGTGCCAGCAGTTTAGGCAGGGGGGGGCATCAGCCCCAGCATTTT. This translates into CASSLGRGGHQPQHF.

The genes are TRBV2 and TRBJ1-6, with D possibly TRBD1 on 6 matching bases. Germline V CDR1 and CDR2: SNHLY, FYNNEI. CDR3 length: 15 amino acids. V was trimmed by 4 bases and J by 7 bases, leaving 14 bases between them. The CDR3 coding sequence is TGTGCCAGCAGTGTGGGACACCAGCAAAATTCACCCCTCCACTTT. Translation gives CASSVGHQQNSPLHF.

V usage is TRBV5-4 and J usage is TRBJ1-1; no firm D call. V was trimmed by 4 bases and J by 1 base, leaving 5 bases between them. Germline V lookup: CDR1 SGHNT, CDR2 YYREEE (reference sequence). This CDR3 region has 12 residues. The CDR3 reads CASSAKNTEAFF. As DNA, the CDR3 is TGTGCCAGCAGCGCAAAGAACACTGAAGCTTTCTTT.

V gene TRBV21-1 combines with J gene TRBJ1-2. TRBV21-1 is a known pseudogene. CDR3 length equals 10 residues. CDR3 amino acids: CASSLGGYTF. Here the CDR3 DNA reads TGTGCCAGCAGCCTGGGGGGCTACACCTTC.

CDR3 nucleotides: TGTGCCAGCAGCTGGGAACTAGCGGTAGCCAAAAACATTCAGTACTTC. It translates to CASSWELAVAKNIQYF. The rearrangement uses TRBV7-2 and TRBJ2-4; 8 bases are shared with TRBD2. CDR1 and CDR2 (germline): SGHTA, FQGNSA. The length of the CDR3 is 16 residues. V was clipped by 4 bases and J by 0 bases; unmatched bases: 5.

V gene TRBV9 combines with J gene TRBJ2-1; 11 bases are shared with TRBD2. Germline CDR1 is SGDLS and CDR2 is YYNGEE. CDR3 length equals 15 residues. J was trimmed by 0 bases and V by 5 bases; bases with no gene match: 1. CDR3 sequence reads: CASSTSGSSYNEQFF. The CDR3 bases are TGTGCCAGCAGTACTAGCGGGAGCTCCTACAATGAGCAGTTCTTC.

The chain carries TRBV29-1 and TRBJ1-3; no firm D call. Germline CDR1 is SQVTM and CDR2 is ANQGSEA. The CDR3 covers 12 residues. Trimming shortened V by 2 bases and J by 0 bases, and 2 bases separated the two germline ends. The chain's CDR3 is CSVEISGNTIYF. Here the CDR3 DNA reads TGCAGCGTTGAAATCTCTGGAAACACCATATATTTT.

This clonotype came up once. This sequence joins TRBV21-1 and TRBJ1-1. TRBV21-1 is a recognized pseudogene. CDR3 length: 15 residues. The CDR3 coding sequence is TGTGCCAGCAGCAAAGGGGTAGGGGGAGACACTGAAGCTTTCTTT. Its translation is CASSKGVGGDTEAFF.

This chain uses TRBV12-3 or TRBV12-4 with TRBJ1-1; 8 bases are a match to TRBD1. The CDR3 loop spans 16 amino acids. With 6 bases clipped from V and 0 bases from J, the junction kept 9 bases outside the gene matches. The CDR3 spells CASRVLGQGMNTEAFF. The DNA for the CDR3 is TGTGCCAGCAGGGTTTTAGGACAGGGCATGAACACTGAAGCTTTCTTT.

The chain joins TRBV25-1 to TRBJ1-1, with D unresolved. With 8 bases removed from V and 7 bases from J, the gap between germline ends came to 14 bases. This CDR3 is built from 12 residues. Germline assignment: CDR1 MGHDK and CDR2 SYGVNS. CDR3 loop: CASVGEPDEAFF. The CDR3 DNA is TGTGCCAGCGTGGGAGAGCCGGATGAAGCTTTCTTT.

The chain carries TRBV5-4 and TRBJ2-7, with 8 positions matching TRBD1. J was trimmed by 4 bases and V by 3 bases; bases with no gene match: 3. Germline loops: CDR1 SGHNT, CDR2 YYREEE (reference sequence). The CDR3 spans 13 residues. The CDR3 bases are TGTGCCAGCAGCTACCAGGGGGCTTACGAGCAGTACTTC. It codes for CASSYQGAYEQYF.

This clonotype came up once. The rearrangement joins TRBV30 to TRBJ1-2; the D is unclear. The germline V gene has CDR1 GTSNPN and CDR2 SVGIG (reference sequence). V gave up 3 bases and J gave up 8 bases, with 10 bases separating them. This CDR3 has 11 amino acids. CDR3 DNA sequence: TGTGCCTGGAGCGGCAGCGGAGGCTACACCTTC. Translated: CAWSGSGGYTF.

About this clonotype itself: At one end, the junction sequence differs from germline, possibly due to a read error. This chain joins TRBV5-4 and TRBJ2-3, with a possible D match to TRBD1 (6 bases). This CDR3 is 14 amino acids long. Germline-derived CDR1 and CDR2 are SGHNT and YYREEE (reference sequence). The CDR3 bases are TGTGCCAGCAGCTTGGACTACAGGGATGGGGTAGGATTTTTT. Amino acids: CASSLDYRDGVGFF.

The rearrangement uses TRBV6-5 and TRBJ1-2; D may be TRBD1 (6 bases). Germline V lookup: CDR1 MNHEY, CDR2 SVGAGI. Trimming cost V 2 bases and J 4 bases, with 14 bases left between them. The CDR3 extends over 15 amino acids. Written as DNA, the CDR3 is TGTGCCAGCAGTTACGGGGGGGCCTTTCCCTATGGCTACACCTTC. This encodes CASSYGGAFPYGYTF.

On this clonotype itself: An end of the junction differs from the germline gene, which may be a read error. The V and J genes are TRBV3-1 and TRBJ2-1; D not resolved. Looked up from germline, CDR1 is LGHDT and CDR2 is YNNKEL (reference sequence). This CDR3 has 13 amino acids. DNA of the CDR3: TGTGCCAGCAGCCACACAATCTACAATGGGCAGTTCTTC. Encoded protein: CASSHTIYNGQFF.

The V call is TRBV6-5, the J call TRBJ1-2; D is uncertain. CDR3 length: 14 amino acids. The germline V gene encodes CDR1 MNHEY and CDR2 SVGAGI. V lost 4 bases and J 3 bases, leaving 12 bases between the germline ends. The CDR3 sequence is CASSSHLGDYGYTF. For the CDR3, the DNA is TGTGCCAGCAGTTCCCACCTAGGAGACTATGGCTACACCTTC.

The rearrangement links TRBV9 to TRBJ1-2, with 7 bases matching TRBD1. The germline gives CDR1 SGDLS, CDR2 YYNGEE. V lost 0 bases, J lost 1 base, and 3 bases stayed unmatched. The CDR3 covers 15 residues. The CDR3 loop is CASSVGTGVNYGYTF. CDR3 bases: TGTGCCAGCAGCGTAGGGACAGGAGTTAACTATGGCTACACCTTC. The full variable domain, rest sourced from reference TRBV9 and TRBJ1-2, is DSGVTQTPKHLITATGQRVTLRCSPRSGDLSVYWYQQSLDQGLQFLIQYYNGEERAKGNILERFSAQQFPDLHSELNLSSLELGDSALYFCASSVGTGVNYGYTFGSGTRLTVV.

V and J are TRBV7-9 and TRBJ1-2; the match to TRBD1 covers 7 bases. CDR3 length equals 12 residues. V shed 3 bases and J 6 bases; nucleotides not matched to a gene: 1. In germline, CDR1 is SEHNR, CDR2 FQNEAQ (reference sequence). CDR3 in amino acids: CASSLGQHGYTF. In DNA form, the CDR3 reads TGTGCCAGCAGCTTGGGACAGCATGGCTACACCTTC. Drawing the rest from reference TRBV7-9 and TRBJ1-2, the complete variable domain is DTGVSQNPRHKITKRGQNVTFRCDPISEHNRLYWYRQTLGQGPEFLTYFQNEAQLEKSRLLSDRFSAERPKGSFSTLEIQRTEQGDSAMYLCASSLGQHGYTFGSGTRLTVV.

V usage is TRBV20-1 and J usage is TRBJ2-1, with TRBD2 matching over 9 bases. CDR1 and CDR2 from the germline V gene are DFQATT and SNEGSKA (reference sequence). The length of the CDR3 is 14 residues. Germline trimming cut 3 bases from V and 3 bases from J; bases unmatched to any gene: 3. The CDR3 region is CSARVTSGYNEQFF. The CDR3 DNA sequence: TGCAGTGCTAGGGTGACTAGCGGCTACAATGAGCAGTTCTTC.

The chain couples TRBV2 to TRBJ2-2; D is perhaps TRBD2 (6 bases). CDR3 size: 11 residues. From germline, CDR1 is SNHLY and CDR2 FYNNEI. The germline V and J ends were trimmed by 9 bases and 7 bases, with 9 bases remaining between them. The CDR3 reads CASRENGELFF. DNA of the CDR3: TGTGCCAGTCGGGAGAACGGGGAGCTGTTTTTT.

The J gene is TRBJ2-1, the V gene TRBV29-1; TRBD1 is a possible D gene (7 bases). This CDR3 has 14 residues. The V end was cut by 5 bases, the J end by 7 bases, with 18 bases between. The V gene's germline CDR1 is SQVTM and CDR2 ANQGSEA. CDR3 sequence (DNA): TGCAGCGTTCAGGGGGGAAAGGGAAAAAATGAGCAGTTCTTC. This codes for CSVQGGKGKNEQFF.

V usage is TRBV3-1 and J usage is TRBJ2-1, with 9 nucleotides matching TRBD2. The CDR3 consists of 17 residues. J was trimmed by 7 bases and V by 4 bases; bases with no gene match: 14. CDR1 is LGHDT, CDR2 YNNKEL, per germline (reference sequence). In DNA, the CDR3 is TGTGCCAGCAGCCCTTCATGGTCCAGCGGGAGGAGGAATGAGCAGTTCTTC. Translated: CASSPSWSSGRRNEQFF.

The chain employs TRBV29-1 and TRBJ1-1; no definite D call. V gave up 4 bases and J gave up 1 base, with 13 bases separating them. Germline CDR1 and CDR2: SQVTM and ANQGSEA. The CDR3 runs 14 residues. The DNA of the CDR3 is TGCAGCGTTGCCCCTTTAACAGAGAACACTGAAGCTTTCTTT. Translation gives CSVAPLTENTEAFF.

This clonotype was seen only once. The rearrangement joins TRBV5-1 to TRBJ1-1, with TRBD1 matching over 7 bases. In germline, CDR1 is SGHRS, CDR2 YFSETQ. The CDR3 has 14 residues. The trim removed 4 bases at V and 6 bases at J, leaving 9 bases unmatched. The CDR3 bases are TGCGCCAGCAGCCGAACAGGGGAATTCGCTGAAGCTTTCTTT. Residues: CASSRTGEFAEAFF.

The chain has TRBV30 and TRBJ1-4; D unclear. The germline V gene encodes CDR1 GTSNPN and CDR2 SVGIG (reference sequence). The length of the CDR3 is 14 residues. Trimming pared 0 bases from V and 6 bases from J, leaving 11 bases between. In DNA, the CDR3 is TGTGCCTGGAGTGTGAGGGAAAGGGATGAAAAACTGTTTTTT. Its translation: CAWSVRERDEKLFF. The variable domain in full, with the rest retrieved from reference TRBV30 and TRBJ1-4, is SQTIHQWPATLVQPVGSPLSLECTVEGTSNPNLYWYRQAAGRGLQLLFYSVGIGQISSEVPQNLSASRPQDRQFILSSKKLLLSDSGFYLCAWSVRERDEKLFFGSGTQLSVL.

The V and J genes are TRBV29-1 and TRBJ2-3; D is unresolved. Germline assignment: CDR1 SQVTM and CDR2 ANQGSEA. This CDR3 contains 14 residues. Deletions cut 6 bases from V and 2 bases from J, with 15 bases between. The CDR3 is CSVRLRLHTDTQYF. CDR3 in DNA: TGCAGCGTCAGGCTCCGGCTACACACAGATACGCAGTATTTT.

The rearrangement joins TRBV7-9 to TRBJ1-1, with a weak D call TRBD1 (5 bases). The V and J ends lost 3 bases and 3 bases respectively, with 14 bases between them. The CDR3 loop spans 15 amino acids. Germline V gives CDR1 SEHNR, CDR2 FQNEAQ (reference sequence). The CDR3 loop is CASSFFSGGDTEAFF. The CDR3 region has the DNA TGTGCCAGCAGCTTCTTCTCGGGGGGAGACACTGAAGCTTTCTTT. Full variable domain (rest looked up from reference TRBV7-9 and TRBJ1-1): DTGVSQNPRHKITKRGQNVTFRCDPISEHNRLYWYRQTLGQGPEFLTYFQNEAQLEKSRLLSDRFSAERPKGSFSTLEIQRTEQGDSAMYLCASSFFSGGDTEAFFGQGTRLTVV.

The J gene is TRBJ1-3, the V gene TRBV9; a weak D match, TRBD1 (5 bases). Between the trimmed V and J ends, which lost 2 bases and 4 bases, there was a span of 13 bases. CDR1 is SGDLS and CDR2 is YYNGEE in the germline V gene. The CDR3 runs to 15 residues. The CDR3 region is CASSVGGESGNTIYF. The CDR3 region has the DNA TGTGCCAGCAGCGTTGGGGGGGAATCGGGAAACACCATATATTTT.

The chain uses TRBV6-5 and TRBJ2-2; D unresolved. The CDR3 runs 12 residues. V dropped 6 bases and J dropped 3 bases, with 5 bases sitting between them. The germline V gene has CDR1 MNHEY and CDR2 SVGAGI. The CDR3: CASRQYTGELFF. CDR3 coding DNA: TGTGCCAGCAGACAGTACACCGGGGAGCTGTTTTTT.

The chain links TRBV5-6 to TRBJ2-3, with a weak D call TRBD2 (6 bases). Germline V gives CDR1 SGHDT, CDR2 YYEEEE. V lost 6 bases to trimming and J lost 2 bases, with 19 bases between them. This CDR3 contains 16 residues. In nucleotides, the CDR3 is TGTGCCAGCACGATACCGGGACTCCGTACCACAGATACGCAGTATTTT. It translates to CASTIPGLRTTDTQYF. The complete variable domain, with remaining parts taken from reference TRBV5-6 and TRBJ2-3, reads DAGVTQSPTHLIKTRGQQVTLRCSPKSGHDTVSWYQQALGQGPQFIFQYYEEEERQRGNFPDRFSGHQFPNYSSELNVNALLLGDSALYLCASTIPGLRTTDTQYFGPGTRLTVL.

This chain uses TRBV6-5 with TRBJ2-3; D call uncertain. Germline CDR1 and CDR2: MNHEY and SVGAGI. Trimming took off 0 bases at V and 2 bases at J, with 6 bases between the two ends. The CDR3 is 14 amino acids. The CDR3 bases are TGTGCCAGCAGTTACTCTCCAGCCACAGATACGCAGTATTTT. Residues: CASSYSPATDTQYF.

This clonotype was seen just once. The J gene is TRBJ2-6, the V gene TRBV5-1, with unresolved D. Germline V gene data show CDR1 as SGHRS and CDR2 as YFSETQ. V was trimmed by 1 base and J by 8 bases, leaving 13 bases between them. The CDR3 loop spans 15 amino acids. CDR3 DNA sequence: TGCGCCAGCAGCTTGATGGACCCTTTATCCAACGTCCTGACTTTC. This gives the protein CASSLMDPLSNVLTF.